This TCR beta chain was obtained from a study of T cells in Graves' hyperthyroidism and ophthalmopathy. Overall study results and limits: Most thyroid clonotypes expanded above 0.001 appeared in blood too.

Germline V gene lookup returns CDR1 ENHRY and CDR2 SYGVKD. This CDR3 has 16 amino acids. This clonotype was counted a few times. Antigen specificity is unknown. One junction end disagrees with the germline gene, perhaps due to a read error. TCR beta CDR3 regions were amplified from RNA. The HTBI primer set drove a first-round RT-PCR of the TCR CDR3. TCRdb processed the multiplex PCR reads anew with MiXCR; each CDR3 protein has one entry. The repertoire holds a few hundred thousand distinct CDR3 sequences, with 18% as singletons. Sequencing used blood. The receptor was isolated from a man aged 18-30 years with Graves' ophthalmopathy. The chain joins TRBV10-3 to TRBJ2-1, with D unresolved. The CDR3 region is CVITLAPSQVGNEQFF. DNA of the CDR3: TGTGTCATCACCTTGGCCCCCTCCCAGGTGGGGAATGAGCAGTTCTTC.